This TCR beta chain appears in the sequencing data of a study of Ad26.COV2.S vaccination and SARS-CoV-2 variants. Study-level information: The authors gave Ad26.COV2.S intramuscularly, either once or twice 56 days apart.

The study's findings and limits: Participants given vaccine showed non-spike TCR breadth similar to that of placebo recipients. A substantial breadth of spike-specific CD8+ and CD4+ T cell responses after vaccination has been reported.

Assay used: immunoSEQ multiplex PCR; TCRdb lists only in-frame clones, some missing. Among more than 300,000 clones listed, around 84% were seen once. Indicated treatment: roughly 18 received Ad26.COV2.S at low or high dose, single or two shots; several received placebo; per-sample allocation not given. Material that was analyzed had been drawn on day 63 after the first vaccine or placebo injection. About this clone itself: The antigen is not known.

This CDR3 contains 14 residues. Trimming took 0 bases from V and 1 from J, leaving 7 bases between them. CDR1 and CDR2 (germline): SGHDT, YYEEEE. The chain combines TRBV5-6 with TRBJ1-1; D is unclear. This material consisted of peripheral blood, taken in a trial of Ad26.COV2.S vaccine versus placebo. This TCR derives from a person aged 18-60 years who received the Ad26.COV2.S COVID-19 vaccine or a placebo. CDR3 nucleotides: TGTGCCAGCAGCTTGGGGGGAGAGAACACTGAAGCTTTCTTT. As protein: CASSLGGENTEAFF.